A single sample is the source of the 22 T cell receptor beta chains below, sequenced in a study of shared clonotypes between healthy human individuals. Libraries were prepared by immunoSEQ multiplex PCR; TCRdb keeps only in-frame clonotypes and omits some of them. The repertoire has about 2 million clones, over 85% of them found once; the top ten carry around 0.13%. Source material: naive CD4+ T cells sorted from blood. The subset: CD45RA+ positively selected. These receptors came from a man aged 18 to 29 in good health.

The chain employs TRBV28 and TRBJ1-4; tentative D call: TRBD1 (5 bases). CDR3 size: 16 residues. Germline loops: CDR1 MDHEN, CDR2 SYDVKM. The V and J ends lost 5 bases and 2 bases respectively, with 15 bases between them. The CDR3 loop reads CASSGGGAATNEKLFF. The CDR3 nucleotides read TGTGCCAGCAGTGGGGGGGGAGCCGCTACTAATGAAAAACTGTTTTTT.

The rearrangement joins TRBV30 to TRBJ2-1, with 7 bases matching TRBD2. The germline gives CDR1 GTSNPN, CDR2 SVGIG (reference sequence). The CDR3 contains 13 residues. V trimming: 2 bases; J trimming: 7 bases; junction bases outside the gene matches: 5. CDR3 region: CAWSRGSRNEQFF. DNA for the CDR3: TGTGCCTGGAGTCGCGGGAGCAGGAATGAGCAGTTCTTC.

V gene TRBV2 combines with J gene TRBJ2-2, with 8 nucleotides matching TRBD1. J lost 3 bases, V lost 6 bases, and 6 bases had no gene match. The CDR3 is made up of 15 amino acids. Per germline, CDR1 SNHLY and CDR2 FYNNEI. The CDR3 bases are TGTGCCAGCAGCCTCGACAGGGGCGACACCGGGGAGCTGTTTTTT. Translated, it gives CASSLDRGDTGELFF.

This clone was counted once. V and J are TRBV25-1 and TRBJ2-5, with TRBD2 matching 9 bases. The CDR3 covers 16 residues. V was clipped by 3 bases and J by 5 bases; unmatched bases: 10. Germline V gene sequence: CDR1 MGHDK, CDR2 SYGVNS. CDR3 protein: CASSEGSGGPGETQYF. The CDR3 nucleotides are TGTGCCAGCAGTGAGGGTAGCGGGGGTCCGGGGGAGACCCAGTACTTC.

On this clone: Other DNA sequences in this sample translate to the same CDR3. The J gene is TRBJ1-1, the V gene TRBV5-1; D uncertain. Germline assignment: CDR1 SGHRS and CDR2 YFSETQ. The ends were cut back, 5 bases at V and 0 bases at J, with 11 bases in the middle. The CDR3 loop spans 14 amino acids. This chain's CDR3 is CASRTGSMNTEAFF. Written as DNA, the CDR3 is TGCGCCAGCAGGACCGGGTCTATGAACACTGAAGCTTTCTTT.

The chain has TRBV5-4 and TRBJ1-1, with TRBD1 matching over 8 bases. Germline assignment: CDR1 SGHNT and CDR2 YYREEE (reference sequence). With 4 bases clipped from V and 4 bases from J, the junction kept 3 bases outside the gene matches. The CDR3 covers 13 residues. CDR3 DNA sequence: TGTGCCAGCAGCCGACAGGGGATCACTGAAGCTTTCTTT. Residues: CASSRQGITEAFF.

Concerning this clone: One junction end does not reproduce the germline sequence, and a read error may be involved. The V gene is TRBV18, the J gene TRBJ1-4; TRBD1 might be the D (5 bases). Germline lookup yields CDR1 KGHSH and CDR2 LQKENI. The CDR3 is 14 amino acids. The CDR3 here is CASSPQAANEKLFF. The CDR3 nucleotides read TGTGCCAGCTCGCCACAGGCCGCGAATGAAAAACTGTTTTTT.

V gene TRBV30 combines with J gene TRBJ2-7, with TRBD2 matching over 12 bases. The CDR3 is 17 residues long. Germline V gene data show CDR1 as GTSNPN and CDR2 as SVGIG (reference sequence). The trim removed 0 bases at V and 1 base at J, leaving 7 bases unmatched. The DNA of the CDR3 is TGTGCCTGGAGTGTAGATCGGACTAGCGGGGTTTCCTACGAGCAGTACTTC. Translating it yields CAWSVDRTSGVSYEQYF.

CDR3 in DNA: TGCGCCAGCAGCCAAGATCGGCGAGGGGATGCCAATGAGCAGTTCTTC. It encodes CASSQDRRGDANEQFF. The J gene is TRBJ2-1, the V gene TRBV4-1; perhaps D is TRBD1 or TRBD2 (5 bases each). The CDR3 spans 16 residues. Trimming took off 0 bases at V and 6 bases at J, with 15 bases between the two ends. The V gene's germline CDR1 is MGHRA and CDR2 YSYEKL.

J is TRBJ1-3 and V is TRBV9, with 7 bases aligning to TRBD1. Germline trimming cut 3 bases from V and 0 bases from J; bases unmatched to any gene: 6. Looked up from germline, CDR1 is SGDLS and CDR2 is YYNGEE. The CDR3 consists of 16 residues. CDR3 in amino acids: CASSAHRGYSGNTIYF. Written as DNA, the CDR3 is TGTGCCAGCAGCGCCCACAGGGGATACTCTGGAAACACCATATATTTT.

The CDR3 region is CASSQDRSWGTFYGYTF. The CDR3 nucleotides read TGCGCCAGCAGCCAAGATCGGAGCTGGGGCACCTTCTATGGCTACACCTTC. This rearrangement joins TRBV4-3 to TRBJ1-2; tentative D call: TRBD1 (5 bases). V lost 0 bases and J lost 4, with 18 bases in between. Germline assignment: CDR1 LGHNA and CDR2 YSLEER. There are 17 residues in the CDR3.

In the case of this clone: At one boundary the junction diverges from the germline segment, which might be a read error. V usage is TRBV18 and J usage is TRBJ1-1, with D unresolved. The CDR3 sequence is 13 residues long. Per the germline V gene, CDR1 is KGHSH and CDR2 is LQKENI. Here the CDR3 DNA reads TGTGCCAGCTCACCACCGACGGGCGGGGAGTGGTACTTT. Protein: CASSPPTGGEWYF.

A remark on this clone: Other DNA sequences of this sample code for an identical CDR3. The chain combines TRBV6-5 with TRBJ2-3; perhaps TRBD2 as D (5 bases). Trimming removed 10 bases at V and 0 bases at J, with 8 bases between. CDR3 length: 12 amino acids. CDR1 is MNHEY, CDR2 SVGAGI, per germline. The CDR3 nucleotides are TGTGCCACCCGGGGAAGCACAGATACGCAGTATTTT. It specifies CATRGSTDTQYF.

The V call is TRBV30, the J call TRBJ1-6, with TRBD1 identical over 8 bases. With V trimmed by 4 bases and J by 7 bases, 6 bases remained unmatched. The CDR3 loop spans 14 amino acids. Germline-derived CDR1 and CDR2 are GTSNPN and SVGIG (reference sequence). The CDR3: CAWNRDRGNSPLHF. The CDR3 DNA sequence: TGTGCCTGGAACCGCGACAGGGGAAATTCACCCCTCCACTTT.

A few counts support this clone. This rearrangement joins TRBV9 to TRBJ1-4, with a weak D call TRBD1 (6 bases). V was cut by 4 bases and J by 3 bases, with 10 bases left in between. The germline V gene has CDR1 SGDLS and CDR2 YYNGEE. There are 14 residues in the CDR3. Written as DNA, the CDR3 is TGTGCCAGCAGCCCCGGACAGTCTAATGAAAAACTGTTTTTT. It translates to CASSPGQSNEKLFF.

The CDR3 is CASSQALPGGGSPLHF. CDR3 sequence (DNA): TGCGCCAGCAGCCAAGCCCTCCCAGGGGGAGGGTCACCCCTCCACTTT. V gene TRBV4-1 combines with J gene TRBJ1-6; 7 bases fit TRBD1. CDR3 length: 16 amino acids. Germline V CDR1 and CDR2: MGHRA, YSYEKL. V shed 1 base and J 10 bases; nucleotides not matched to a gene: 10.

In nucleotides, the CDR3 is TGTGCCAGCAGCTCTCCGGAGGCCACTGAAGCTTTCTTT. It specifies CASSSPEATEAFF. The chain links TRBV5-6 to TRBJ1-1; the D is unclear. V lost 3 bases, J lost 4 bases, and 10 bases lay in between. The CDR3 is made up of 13 amino acids. Germline CDR1 reads SGHDT; CDR2 reads YYEEEE.

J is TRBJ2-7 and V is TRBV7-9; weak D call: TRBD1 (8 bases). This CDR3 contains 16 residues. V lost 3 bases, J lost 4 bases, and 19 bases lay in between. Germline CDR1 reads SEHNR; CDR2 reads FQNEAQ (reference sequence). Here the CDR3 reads CASSFGRTGIEYEQYF. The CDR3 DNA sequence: TGTGCCAGCAGCTTCGGGAGGACAGGGATTGAGTACGAGCAGTACTTC.

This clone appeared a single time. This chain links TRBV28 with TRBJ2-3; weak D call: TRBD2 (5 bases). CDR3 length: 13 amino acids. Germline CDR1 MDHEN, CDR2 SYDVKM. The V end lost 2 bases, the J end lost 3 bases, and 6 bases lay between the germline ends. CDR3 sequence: CASSLTRTDTQYF. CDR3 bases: TGTGCCAGCAGTTTAACTAGGACAGATACGCAGTATTTT.

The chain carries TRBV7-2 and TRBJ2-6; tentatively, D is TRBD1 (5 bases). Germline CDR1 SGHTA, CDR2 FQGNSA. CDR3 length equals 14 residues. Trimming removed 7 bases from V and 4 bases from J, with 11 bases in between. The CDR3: CASKPGSGANVLTF. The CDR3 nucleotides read TGTGCCAGCAAACCAGGGTCAGGGGCCAACGTCCTGACTTTC.

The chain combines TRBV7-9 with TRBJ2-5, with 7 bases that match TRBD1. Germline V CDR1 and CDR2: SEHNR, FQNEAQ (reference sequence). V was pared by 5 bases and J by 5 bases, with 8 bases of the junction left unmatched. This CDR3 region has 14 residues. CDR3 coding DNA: TGTGCCAGCAGCCGACAGGGCATTTGGGAGACCCAGTACTTC. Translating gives CASSRQGIWETQYF.

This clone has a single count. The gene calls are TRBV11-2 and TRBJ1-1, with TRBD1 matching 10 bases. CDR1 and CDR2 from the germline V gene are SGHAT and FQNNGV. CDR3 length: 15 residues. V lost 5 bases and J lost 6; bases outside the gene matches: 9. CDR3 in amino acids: CASSARDRGLSEAFF. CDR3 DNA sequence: TGTGCCAGCAGCGCGAGGGACAGGGGTTTGTCTGAAGCTTTCTTT.